This TCR beta chain was sequenced in a study of early T cells in non-severe SARS-CoV-2 infection (dated by TCRdb to the early 2020s). For the wider study: Because TCR sequencing relied on bulk RNA taken from unsorted whole blood, pairing of alpha and beta chains was not possible. Study-wide findings and limitations: VDJdb matching was skewed toward anti-spike CD8 responses and likely underestimated virus-specific expansions by missing private and CD4 specificities.

This clonotype was counted many times. The clone's antigen remains unknown. Within one base of it there is no much larger clone, and no base qualities were kept. The library was generated by 5' RACE. The sequencer was a NextSeq 500. Unique molecular identifiers were attached to individual cDNA molecules in the TCR library protocol so that sequencing error and PCR bias could be corrected. Sequencing covered both TCR alpha and beta chains, and within each sample the abundances of alpha and beta sequences were tightly co-correlated. In the paper's pipeline: V gene, J gene and CDR3 annotation of TCR sequences was performed with Decombinator V4. Expanded TCRs were defined as changing significantly between any two time points under a Poisson model with p below 0.0001. TCR abundances were normalised to the total number of TCRs sequenced per sample and were expressed as counts per million. VDJdb, accessed 1 November 2021, was searched for CMV, EBV and SARS-CoV-2 annotated TCRs, excluding TCRs annotated for multiple antigens. TCRdb cleaned the public reads at Q25 with fastp, built clones with MiXCR and kept in-frame beta chains. Each CDR3 protein appears once, grouped with its most common genes and DNA. The V and J calls and clone size come from TCRdb's table, not from the authors' own analysis. Counted in this sample were roughly 40,000 distinct CDR3 sequences; roughly 6% of them appeared once. The top ten hold 7.5% to 8.5% of the sample.

Set within a cohort of healthcare workers in London, UK, this nested case-control study involved weekly PCR testing of nasopharyngeal swabs along with blood sampling. Between 23 and 31 March 2020, the week of the UK lockdown, healthcare workers were enrolled and then followed up weekly for as long as 16 weeks. This TCR came from an adult who was a healthcare worker with PCR-confirmed SARS-CoV-2 infection or an uninfected control (not recorded which). The specimen comprised whole blood, sampled at baseline.

CDR3 protein: CASSAGDPAGNQPQHF. Here is the DNA: TGTGCCAGCAGCGCCGGGGACCCCGCCGGGAATCAGCCCCAGCATTTT. The V and J genes are TRBV9 and TRBJ1-5, and the D gene may be TRBD1, 5 bases matching. The CDR3 has 16 amino acids, counting the end cysteine and phenylalanine. The read is trimmed to its CDR3 DNA, 48 bases read in frame from base 1. According to the germline V gene, CDR1 reads SGDLS and CDR2 reads YYNGEE. The germline ends are 17 bases apart after V is trimmed by 3 bases and J by 4 bases.